These 24 T cell receptor beta chains originate from one sample sequenced in a study of cytomegalovirus exposure and HLA in healthy donors. Vbeta (60) and Jbeta (13) primers were used in the PCR. Produced via immunoSEQ multiplex PCR; TCRdb's table is partial and in-frame only. This table holds more than 65,000 clones, 67% found once. The sample comprised PBMCs. These TCRs come from a woman aged 45-59 years in good health and CMV-seropositive.

The genes are TRBV12-2 and TRBJ1-2; the D call in the table, TRBD1, was not verified against the DNA. TRBV12-2 has pseudogene status. The CDR3 is 16 amino acids. CDR3 protein: CASRLRRTGYNYGYTF. CDR3 DNA sequence: TGTGCAAGTCGCTTACGAAGGACAGGGTACAACTATGGCTACACCTTC.

This sequence joins TRBV5-1 and TRBJ2-3; the D gene is possibly TRBD1 (6 bases). Trimming took off 4 bases at V and 3 bases at J, with 15 bases between the two ends. Germline CDR1 reads SGHRS; CDR2 reads YFSETQ. This CDR3 region has 15 residues. CDR3 protein: CASSQYRDSTDTQYF. CDR3 coding DNA: TGCGCCAGCAGCCAATACAGGGATAGTACAGATACGCAGTATTTT.

This clone has only one observation. The chain recombines TRBV27 with TRBJ1-6, with unresolved D. V lost 0 bases to trimming and J lost 3 bases, with 9 bases between them. The CDR3 is 16 amino acids. The germline gives CDR1 MNHEY, CDR2 SMNVEV (reference sequence). CDR3 coding DNA: TGTGCCAGCAGTTTATCTGCGGATAACTATAATTCACCCCTCCACTTT. It codes for CASSLSADNYNSPLHF.

This chain joins TRBV6-6 and TRBJ1-2, with 8 bases that match TRBD1. This CDR3 spans 15 amino acids. The junction had 11 bases not matched to a gene; V was cut back by 6 bases and J by 5 bases. CDR1 and CDR2 (germline): MNHNY, SVGAGI (reference sequence). The chain's CDR3 is CASSPGGSPLYGYTF. The CDR3 DNA is TGTGCCAGCAGCCCAGGGGGCTCCCCTCTATATGGCTACACCTTC.

This rearrangement joins TRBV2 to TRBJ1-1; D gene unclear. V gave up 4 bases and J gave up 3 bases, with 9 bases separating them. CDR3 length: 13 residues. Germline V gene lookup returns CDR1 SNHLY and CDR2 FYNNEI. This CDR3 is CASSVRRDTEAFF. The CDR3 nucleotides read TGTGCCAGCAGTGTGAGACGGGACACTGAAGCTTTCTTT.

The genes are TRBV19 and TRBJ2-5; 9 bases agree with TRBD2. From germline, CDR1 is LNHDA and CDR2 SQIVND (reference sequence). The trim removed 3 bases at V and 3 bases at J, leaving 2 bases unmatched. The CDR3 runs to 14 residues. The CDR3: CASSIRLAEETQYF. DNA of the CDR3: TGTGCCAGTAGTATTCGACTAGCGGAAGAGACCCAGTACTTC.

The rearrangement uses TRBV5-6 and TRBJ2-5; TRBD2 aligns across 10 bases. This CDR3 comprises 19 residues. Germline V lookup: CDR1 SGHDT, CDR2 YYEEEE. Losses at the gene ends were 4 bases for V and 0 bases for J; bases not matched to a gene: 15. The CDR3 DNA follows: TGTGCCAGCAGCCATCATAGGGCTAGCGGGGGCCTGTACCAAGAGACCCAGTACTTC. Its protein product is CASSHHRASGGLYQETQYF.

This clone came up a few times. The gene calls are TRBV7-6 and TRBJ2-2; possibly TRBD2 for D (5 bases). Germline V gene lookup returns CDR1 SGHVS and CDR2 FNYEAQ. Trimming cost V 2 bases and J 13 bases, with 11 bases left between them. The CDR3 sequence is 12 residues long. CDR3 region: CASSLRGLWLFF. CDR3 nucleotides: TGTGCCAGCAGCTTACGCGGGCTGTGGCTGTTTTTT.

The chain links TRBV6-6 to TRBJ2-7; 7 bases are shared with TRBD2. Per germline, CDR1 MNHNY and CDR2 SVGAGI (reference sequence). With V trimmed by 5 bases and J by 4 bases, 2 bases remained unmatched. This CDR3 spans 12 amino acids. The CDR3 DNA follows: TGTGCCAGCAGTGGGGGGGAGTACGAGCAGTACTTC. Its translation: CASSGGEYEQYF.

The chain couples TRBV5-1 to TRBJ2-3, with D perhaps TRBD1 (6 bases). The CDR3 length is 14 residues. V shed 9 bases and J shed 0 bases, with 14 bases lying between them. Looked up from germline, CDR1 is SGHRS and CDR2 is YFSETQ. DNA for the CDR3: TGCGCCACCTCGGACAGTTTTAGCACAGATACGCAGTATTTT. Translation: CATSDSFSTDTQYF.

This clone was found a few times. The chain couples TRBV11-3 to TRBJ1-1; possible D gene TRBD1, 5 bases. V gave up 0 bases and J gave up 0 bases, with 8 bases separating them. Germline V gene sequence: CDR1 SGHNT, CDR2 YENEEA. This CDR3 contains 15 residues. The CDR3 bases are TGTGCCAGCAGCTTAGATTCAGGGATGAACACTGAAGCTTTCTTT. Protein sequence: CASSLDSGMNTEAFF.

CDR3: CASSYERGYTF. CDR3 nucleotide sequence: TGTGCCAGCAGTTATGAGCGTGGCTACACCTTC. V is TRBV6-1 and J is TRBJ1-2; no clear D. Trimming cost V 5 bases and J 7 bases, with 8 bases left between them. CDR3 length: 11 amino acids. Germline V gene sequence: CDR1 MNHNS, CDR2 SASEGT.

This rearrangement joins TRBV7-3 to TRBJ2-2; 7 bases line up with TRBD2. Trimming removed 1 base from V and 2 bases from J; junction bases left unmatched: 7. Per the germline V gene, CDR1 is SGHTA and CDR2 is FQGTGA. This CDR3 spans 17 amino acids. Here the CDR3 DNA reads TGTGCCAGCAGCTTAAATCCCGAGCGGGGAAACACCGGGGAGCTGTTTTTT. This codes for CASSLNPERGNTGELFF.

The V call is TRBV27, the J call TRBJ2-5; 7 bases fit TRBD2. Unmatched junction bases numbered 0, after V lost 6 bases and J lost 5 bases. The germline CDR1 and CDR2 sequences are MNHEY and SMNVEV (reference sequence). There are 11 residues in the CDR3. CDR3 coding DNA: TGTGCCAGCAGGGGGGGGGAGACCCAGTACTTC. Its protein is CASRGGETQYF.

This sequence joins TRBV29-1 and TRBJ1-4; a possible D gene is TRBD1 (6 bases). CDR1 SQVTM and CDR2 ANQGSEA come from the germline V gene. The CDR3 runs 13 residues. V was shortened by 4 bases and J by 8 bases, with 14 bases between the two germline ends. The CDR3 loop reads CSVGWVRGEKLFF. DNA of the CDR3: TGCAGCGTTGGTTGGGTCAGGGGAGAAAAACTGTTTTTT.

The chain uses TRBV5-1 and TRBJ1-2; possible D gene TRBD1, 5 bases. There are 14 residues in the CDR3. Deletions cut 4 bases from V and 2 bases from J, with 12 bases between. CDR1 and CDR2 from the germline V gene are SGHRS and YFSETQ. CDR3 protein: CASSQPDRNYGYTF. The CDR3 region has the DNA TGCGCCAGCAGCCAGCCAGACAGAAACTATGGCTACACCTTC.

The chain recombines TRBV6-5 with TRBJ1-3; the D is unclear. The CDR3 extends over 15 amino acids. Trimming left V 0 bases short and J 1 base short, with 7 bases between. The germline V gene encodes CDR1 MNHEY and CDR2 SVGAGI. In nucleotides, the CDR3 is TGTGCCAGCAGTTACTCGAGAGAGTCTGGAAACACCATATATTTT. Protein: CASSYSRESGNTIYF.

The chain employs TRBV7-2 and TRBJ2-3, with 8 bases identical to TRBD2. Germline V gives CDR1 SGHTA, CDR2 FQGNSA. The V segment lost 2 bases and the J segment 6 bases; nucleotides outside the gene matches: 4. This CDR3 spans 14 amino acids. CDR3 sequence: CASSLNGGVDTQYF. The CDR3 nucleotides read TGTGCCAGCAGCTTAAACGGGGGGGTGGATACGCAGTATTTT.

V and J are TRBV28 and TRBJ1-2; 7 nucleotides match TRBD1. Germline V gene lookup returns CDR1 MDHEN and CDR2 SYDVKM. The CDR3 is 16 amino acids. The junction had 15 bases not matched to a gene; V was cut back by 5 bases and J by 6 bases. In nucleotides, the CDR3 is TGTGCCAGCAGTGTACCGGGACAGAGGTTACTGGATGGCTACACCTTC. The encoded protein is CASSVPGQRLLDGYTF.

V is TRBV7-2 and J is TRBJ1-3; TRBD1 aligns across 8 bases. CDR1 SGHTA and CDR2 FQGNSA come from the germline V gene. The CDR3 has 16 residues. J was trimmed by 4 bases and V by 3 bases; bases with no gene match: 8. DNA of the CDR3: TGTGCCAGCAGCTTGCGGCCAGGGGGCGCCGGAAACACCATATATTTT. Translating it yields CASSLRPGGAGNTIYF.

The rearrangement links TRBV2 to TRBJ2-7, with D perhaps matching TRBD2 (6 bases). CDR1 is SNHLY, CDR2 FYNNEI, per germline. Trimming stripped 1 base from V and 0 bases from J, with 10 bases between. The CDR3 is 15 residues long. CDR3 nucleotide sequence: TGTGCCAGCAGTGAAGGACTAGTTAGCTCCTACGAGCAGTACTTC. This encodes CASSEGLVSSYEQYF. Complete variable domain (other parts from reference TRBV2 and TRBJ2-7): EPEVTQTPSHQVTQMGQEVILRCVPISNHLYFYWYRQILGQKVEFLVSFYNNEISEKSEIFDDQFSVERPDGSNFTLKIRSTKLEDSAMYFCASSEGLVSSYEQYFGPGTRLTVT.

The chain links TRBV7-9 to TRBJ1-1; D not resolved. With 3 bases removed from V and 4 bases from J, the gap between germline ends came to 12 bases. The CDR3 is made up of 14 amino acids. CDR1 SEHNR and CDR2 FQNEAQ come from the germline V gene (reference sequence). DNA for the CDR3: TGTGCCAGCAGCTTGGCGGATAGTGGCACTGAAGCTTTCTTT. Amino acids: CASSLADSGTEAFF.

The chain combines TRBV6-5 with TRBJ1-5; tentatively, D is TRBD1 (6 bases). The CDR3 is made up of 14 amino acids. V was clipped by 2 bases and J by 9 bases, with 14 bases between them. Germline V gene lookup returns CDR1 MNHEY and CDR2 SVGAGI. The CDR3 DNA reads TGTGCCAGCAGTTACGGGGGCGAAGTCACGCCCCAGCATTTT. Protein: CASSYGGEVTPQHF.

The chain is built from TRBV4-1 and TRBJ1-5; 9 bases are shared with TRBD1. The CDR3 covers 17 residues. With V trimmed by 0 bases and J by 6 bases, 9 bases remained unmatched. Germline CDR1 and CDR2: MGHRA and YSYEKL. This CDR3 is CASSQDRQGQGGQPQHF. The CDR3 bases are TGCGCCAGCAGCCAAGATAGGCAGGGACAGGGCGGTCAGCCCCAGCATTTT.